This passage covers 30 T cell receptor beta chains from one sample sequenced in a study of blood T cells in healthy people across ages (dated by TCRdb to between 2015 and 2017). The method was 5' RACE. Sequencing was carried out with an Illumina HiSeq 2500. A second roughly 7 to 11 cycle PCR used a sample-barcoded 5' primer and a J-beta primer mix. Using fastp at Q25 and MiXCR, TCRdb reprocessed the public reads and kept productive beta chains. Identical CDR3 proteins give one entry, which carries the most common genes and DNA. The sample table shows 1.5 million to 2 million distinct CDR3 sequences, and about 28% are seen once. 7% to 9% of the sample comes from the top ten. The specimen sequenced was blood. Receptors were obtained from a woman between 25 and 40 years old in good health.

This clonotype appeared once. A much larger clone lies one base from this, so it may be a read error. The V and J genes are TRBV29-1 and TRBJ2-5, with 13 bases lining up with TRBD2. The germline V gene encodes CDR1 SQVTM and CDR2 ANQGSEA. The junction had 7 bases not matched to a gene; V was cut back by 1 base and J by 2 bases. The CDR3 loop spans 17 amino acids. CDR3 loop: CSVEGLAGGDEQETQYF. CDR3 DNA: TGCAGCGTTGAAGGACTAGCGGGGGGAGACGAGCAAGAGACCCAGTACTTC.

The rearrangement uses TRBV6-1 and TRBJ1-5; D might be TRBD1 (5 bases). The CDR3 is made up of 15 amino acids. Trimming removed 6 bases from V and 7 bases from J, with 19 bases in between. CDR1 is MNHNS, CDR2 SASEGT, per germline. CDR3 in amino acids: CASSLTRDLSQPQHF. The CDR3 DNA is TGTGCCAGCAGCCTAACCAGGGATTTGAGCCAGCCCCAGCATTTT.

The chain recombines TRBV30 with TRBJ2-7; perhaps TRBD2 as D (5 bases). Deletions cut 3 bases from V and 2 bases from J, with 11 bases between. Germline V lookup: CDR1 GTSNPN, CDR2 SVGIG (reference sequence). This CDR3 region has 13 residues. CDR3 in amino acids: CAWRRSGTYEQYF. CDR3 bases: TGTGCCTGGAGGCGAAGCGGAACCTACGAGCAGTACTTC.

This clonotype was seen repeatedly, ten times or more. A read error may be the cause here, since a much bigger clone is one base away. The chain recombines TRBV20-1 with TRBJ2-6; D perhaps matches TRBD1 (6 bases). CDR3 size: 15 residues. Looked up from germline, CDR1 is DFQATT and CDR2 is SNEGSKA (reference sequence). CDR3 bases: TGCATTGCTCGTATACAGGGATCTGGGGCCAACGTCCTGACTTTC. This codes for CIARIQGSGANVLTF.

This chain links TRBV28 with TRBJ2-1, with a possible D match to TRBD1 (7 bases). Trimming pared 11 bases from V and 4 bases from J, leaving 18 bases between. Germline V gene lookup returns CDR1 MDHEN and CDR2 SYDVKM. The CDR3 length is 14 residues. CDR3 loop: CAASQGGEYNEQFF. CDR3 nucleotides: TGTGCCGCCTCCCAGGGGGGTGAATACAATGAGCAGTTCTTC.

This clonotype has a handful of counts. The chain recombines TRBV3-1 with TRBJ2-4; weak D call: TRBD1 (5 bases). Between the trimmed V and J ends, which lost 1 base and 7 bases, there was a span of 14 bases. Germline V CDR1 and CDR2: LGHDT, YNNKEL (reference sequence). This CDR3 has 15 residues. For the CDR3, the DNA is TGTGCCAGCAGCCAAGTTACACAGGCGGAGAACATTCAGTACTTC. Its translation is CASSQVTQAENIQYF.

This chain joins TRBV12-3 or TRBV12-4 and TRBJ1-3; maybe TRBD1 (5 bases). The CDR3 is 14 amino acids. Trimming removed 6 bases from V and 2 bases from J, with 11 bases in between. Here the CDR3 reads CASRLAGTGNTIYF. CDR3 DNA sequence: TGTGCCAGCAGATTGGCAGGGACTGGAAACACCATATATTTT.

This chain joins TRBV5-1 and TRBJ2-1; the match to TRBD2 covers 8 bases. The CDR3 extends over 16 amino acids. Trimming cost V 6 bases and J 0 bases; bases outside gene matches: 8. The germline CDR1 and CDR2 sequences are SGHRS and YFSETQ. CDR3 residues: CASNRGLESSYNEQFF. The CDR3 DNA sequence: TGCGCCAGCAACCGGGGACTAGAGAGCTCCTACAATGAGCAGTTCTTC.

The chain employs TRBV11-2 and TRBJ1-1, with D perhaps TRBD1 (6 bases). The CDR3 covers 16 residues. Per germline, CDR1 SGHAT and CDR2 FQNNGV. V shed 5 bases and J shed 4 bases, with 20 bases lying between them. CDR3 in DNA: TGTGCCAGCAGCCCTAATCTGGGGGCGGTTGTCACTGAAGCTTTCTTT. Translating gives CASSPNLGAVVTEAFF.

This clonotype was recorded many times. The chain uses TRBV5-1 and TRBJ1-2; 10 bases match TRBD1. CDR3 size: 18 residues. Germline values: CDR1 SGHRS, CDR2 YFSETQ. V lost 0 bases and J lost 0; bases outside the gene matches: 8. The CDR3 loop reads CASSLVWDRGHPNYGYTF. The DNA for the CDR3 is TGCGCCAGCAGCTTGGTGTGGGACAGGGGCCACCCTAACTATGGCTACACCTTC.

The chain uses TRBV4-3 and TRBJ1-1; D unclear. CDR1 and CDR2 (germline): LGHNA, YSLEER. The CDR3 is made up of 15 amino acids. With 0 bases removed from V and 2 bases from J, the gap between germline ends came to 10 bases. The chain's CDR3 is CASSQDSPGNTEAFF. The CDR3 nucleotides read TGCGCCAGCAGCCAAGATAGTCCGGGTAACACTGAAGCTTTCTTT.

This clonotype was counted ten times or more. The chain has TRBV20-1 and TRBJ2-5; 7 nucleotides agree with TRBD1. Trimming at V came to 2 bases and at J to 3 bases, leaving 6 bases not matched to a gene. From germline, CDR1 is DFQATT and CDR2 SNEGSKA (reference sequence). The CDR3 consists of 14 residues. For the CDR3, the DNA is TGCAGTGCTAGATCTCGGGGACAGAAAGAGACCCAGTACTTC. This codes for CSARSRGQKETQYF.

This clonotype was seen ten or more times. The rearrangement joins TRBV7-9 to TRBJ2-1; D could derive from TRBD1 or TRBD2 (5 bases each). The V gene lost 5 bases and the J gene lost 7 bases, with 18 bases spanning the gap. The CDR3 has 15 residues. In germline, CDR1 is SEHNR, CDR2 FQNEAQ (reference sequence). The CDR3 spells CASSPSGARRNEQFF. The CDR3 bases are TGTGCCAGCAGCCCTTCCGGGGCTAGACGGAATGAGCAGTTCTTC. Supplemented by reference TRBV7-9 and TRBJ2-1, the full variable domain reads DTGVSQNPRHKITKRGQNVTFRCDPISEHNRLYWYRQTLGQGPEFLTYFQNEAQLEKSRLLSDRFSAERPKGSFSTLEIQRTEQGDSAMYLCASSPSGARRNEQFFGPGTRLTVL.

CDR3 nucleotide sequence: TGTGCCAGAAGCTTGGGTTGGCAGAATGCCGGGACGGGACAGACCTACGAGCAGTACTTC. This translates into CARSLGWQNAGTGQTYEQYF. The chain recombines TRBV5-3 with TRBJ2-7; 7 positions match TRBD1. TRBV5-3 is filed as an ORF, its function uncertain. Trimming cost V 0 bases and J 2 bases; bases outside gene matches: 20. The CDR3 is made up of 20 amino acids.

This sequence joins TRBV5-1 and TRBJ2-3, with TRBD2 matching over 13 bases. Germline lookup yields CDR1 SGHRS and CDR2 YFSETQ. The CDR3 consists of 17 residues. Trimming cost V 4 bases and J 4 bases; bases outside gene matches: 9. CDR3 sequence: CASSRTSGGVSADTQYF. The DNA of the CDR3 is TGCGCCAGCAGCCGCACTAGCGGGGGGGTTTCGGCAGATACGCAGTATTTT.

This clonotype was seen ten or more times. The J gene is TRBJ2-4, the V gene TRBV15, with D tentatively TRBD2 (7 bases). The CDR3 covers 17 residues. The germline V gene encodes CDR1 LNHNV and CDR2 YYDKDF (reference sequence). Trimming left V 4 bases short and J 2 bases short, with 18 bases between. The CDR3 here is CATSTVLGGVTKNIQYF. The CDR3 DNA reads as TGTGCCACCAGCACAGTTCTAGGGGGGGTGACCAAAAACATTCAGTACTTC.

The CDR3 loop is CASSLGVVADEQYF. DNA of the CDR3: TGCGCCAGCAGCTTGGGGGTTGTAGCGGACGAGCAGTACTTC. The rearrangement uses TRBV5-1 and TRBJ2-5; D may be TRBD2 (6 bases). The J call is doubtful: the DNA matches TRBJ2-7 better. Germline V lookup: CDR1 SGHRS, CDR2 YFSETQ. This CDR3 region has 14 residues.

This sequence joins TRBV20-1 and TRBJ2-1; the D gene is possibly TRBD2 (6 bases). Looked up from germline, CDR1 is DFQATT and CDR2 is SNEGSKA (reference sequence). This CDR3 spans 14 amino acids. With 7 bases removed from V and 0 bases from J, the gap between germline ends came to 13 bases. CDR3 in DNA: TGCAGTGTCGCGGGGCACAGCTCCTACAATGAGCAGTTCTTC. This codes for CSVAGHSSYNEQFF.

About this clonotype: At one end, the junction sequence differs from germline, possibly due to a read error. CDR3 in DNA: TGTGCCACAGGCCCCCAGCGCCACTATGGCTACATCTTC. Amino acid sequence: CATGPQRHYGYIF. V usage is TRBV19 and J usage is TRBJ1-2; no clear D. Germline V gene lookup returns CDR1 LNHDA and CDR2 SQIVND (reference sequence). This CDR3 is 13 amino acids long.

This clonotype was seen ten or more times. The chain links TRBV10-3 to TRBJ2-7, with D possibly called TRBD1 or TRBD2 (5 bases each). Per the germline V gene, CDR1 is ENHRY and CDR2 is SYGVKD. Trimming took 6 bases from V and 7 from J, leaving 16 bases between them. This CDR3 region has 13 residues. The CDR3 nucleotides read TGTGCCATCAGAAGGGACCCATCGGGGGAGCAGTACTTC. It encodes CAIRRDPSGEQYF.

For this clonotype: This may arise from a read error, as a much more abundant clone is one base away. This chain's CDR3 is CAGSQRQGTETQYF. The CDR3 DNA sequence: TGCGCCGGCAGCCAGAGACAGGGGACAGAGACCCAGTACTTC. The genes are TRBV4-1 and TRBJ2-7; 8 nucleotides align to TRBD1. The J call is uncertain, as TRBJ2-5 better fits the DNA end. The CDR3 is made up of 14 amino acids. The V gene's germline CDR1 is MGHRA and CDR2 YSYEKL.

This clonotype was found many times. V is TRBV6-1 and J is TRBJ2-1; 8 bases are shared with TRBD2. Germline V gene sequence: CDR1 MNHNS, CDR2 SASEGT. The V and J ends lost 7 bases and 4 bases, in that order; junction bases with no gene match: 6. The CDR3 has 14 amino acids. The chain's CDR3 is CASNGGVPYNEQFF. The CDR3 nucleotides are TGTGCCAGCAACGGGGGGGTACCTTACAATGAGCAGTTCTTC.

The table lists this clonotype with a few counts. V is TRBV7-9 and J is TRBJ2-1, with 11 nucleotides matching TRBD1. The CDR3 runs 15 residues. Germline CDR1 and CDR2: SEHNR and FQNEAQ (reference sequence). J gave up 7 bases and V 6 bases, and 8 bases lay outside the gene matches. The CDR3 DNA is TGTGCCAGCAGTCGGACAGGGGGCAGTACGAATGAGCAGTTCTTC. Residues: CASSRTGGSTNEQFF. The full variable domain, with the rest looked up from reference TRBV7-9 and TRBJ2-1, is DTGVSQNPRHKITKRGQNVTFRCDPISEHNRLYWYRQTLGQGPEFLTYFQNEAQLEKSRLLSDRFSAERPKGSFSTLEIQRTEQGDSAMYLCASSRTGGSTNEQFFGPGTRLTVL.

This sequence joins TRBV30 and TRBJ2-1; 10 positions match TRBD2. Trimming removed 1 base from V and 3 bases from J; junction bases left unmatched: 6. This CDR3 contains 16 residues. The germline CDR1 and CDR2 sequences are GTSNPN and SVGIG (reference sequence). The CDR3 DNA follows: TGTGCCTGGAGTGATTCTGGACTAGCGGTCTACAATGAGCAGTTCTTC. Residues: CAWSDSGLAVYNEQFF.

This clonotype was counted between two and nine times. Here the CDR3 DNA reads TGTGCCAGTTCCGACACCTGGGGATCCTACGAGCAGTACTTC. Translation: CASSDTWGSYEQYF. This chain connects TRBV6-5 to TRBJ2-7; D is unclear. Germline V gene sequence: CDR1 MNHEY, CDR2 SVGAGI. Trimming took 9 bases from V and 1 from J, leaving 16 bases between them. This CDR3 region has 14 residues.

The V and J genes are TRBV5-1 and TRBJ2-1, with TRBD2 matching over 14 bases. The CDR3 length is 16 residues. In germline, CDR1 is SGHRS, CDR2 YFSETQ. J lost 6 bases, V lost 6 bases, and 8 bases had no gene match. CDR3 loop: CASNLPGTSGGNEQFF. The CDR3 DNA reads as TGCGCCAGCAACTTACCCGGGACTAGCGGGGGCAATGAGCAGTTCTTC. The complete variable domain, with remaining parts taken from reference TRBV5-1 and TRBJ2-1, reads KAGVTQTPRYLIKTRGQQVTLSCSPISGHRSVSWYQQTPGQGLQFLFEYFSETQRNKGNFPGRFSGRQFSNSRSEMNVSTLELGDSALYLCASNLPGTSGGNEQFFGPGTRLTVL.

The chain recombines TRBV6-6 with TRBJ1-2; perhaps TRBD1 as D (5 bases). Trimming pared 11 bases from V and 0 bases from J, leaving 16 bases between. Per germline, CDR1 MNHNY and CDR2 SVGAGI (reference sequence). This CDR3 contains 14 residues. The CDR3 nucleotides read TGTGCCGGCAAAGGGACTATAGCTAACTATGGCTACACCTTC. Residues: CAGKGTIANYGYTF.

V gene TRBV6-5 combines with J gene TRBJ2-1, with D tentatively TRBD1 (5 bases). V dropped 6 bases and J dropped 7 bases, with 13 bases sitting between them. CDR1 is MNHEY and CDR2 is SVGAGI in the germline V gene. The CDR3 length is 13 residues. The CDR3 loop reads CASSKTGKNEQFF. In nucleotides, the CDR3 is TGTGCCAGCAGCAAAACAGGAAAGAATGAGCAGTTCTTC.

This clonotype came up many times. This chain connects TRBV20-1 to TRBJ1-2; D unclear. This CDR3 is 11 amino acids long. Trimming removed 6 bases from V and 4 bases from J, with 9 bases in between. CDR1 is DFQATT and CDR2 is SNEGSKA in the germline V gene (reference sequence). Here the CDR3 reads CSAWGIYGYTF. The CDR3 DNA follows: TGCAGTGCCTGGGGAATCTATGGCTACACCTTC.

J is TRBJ2-1 and V is TRBV5-6, with TRBD2 matching over 7 bases. Germline V lookup: CDR1 SGHDT, CDR2 YYEEEE. The CDR3 is made up of 16 amino acids. Trimming took 1 base from V and 0 from J; bases not matched to a gene: 4. The CDR3: CASSLRGRGSYNEQFF. CDR3 DNA sequence: TGTGCCAGCAGCTTGCGGGGGAGGGGCTCCTACAATGAGCAGTTCTTC.